The clone carrying this TCR beta chain occurred a few times. The source of the sample is a study of T-cell memory formation after mild COVID-19. Study-level background: In these data, TCR clusters were largely donor specific.

V gave up 5 bases and J gave up 6 bases; unmatched junction bases: 8. The CDR3 runs to 15 residues. CDR1 is SEHNR and CDR2 is FQNEAQ in the germline V gene (reference sequence). Researchers used 5'RACE with constant-segment primers to make TCR alpha and TCR beta cDNA libraries that carry sample barcodes and UMIs. TCRdb re-called the 5' RACE reads with MiXCR, one entry per CDR3 protein. The sample includes approximately 560,000 distinct CDR3 sequences, 15% to 20% seen only once; the top ten take about 7.5%. This receptor was obtained from an adult woman who had mild COVID-19 (a few samples of this study predate the infection). Cell type and time point are not known. This chain links TRBV7-9 with TRBJ2-7, with 12 bases aligning to TRBD1. Sequencing used PBMCs or a T cell subset sorted from them (not recorded which). CDR3 sequence reads: CASSIGTGGHREQYF. CDR3 bases: TGTGCCAGCAGCATCGGGACAGGGGGCCACCGCGAGCAGTACTTC. Full variable domain (remainder filled in from reference TRBV7-9 and TRBJ2-7): DTGVSQNPRHKITKRGQNVTFRCDPISEHNRLYWYRQTLGQGPEFLTYFQNEAQLEKSRLLSDRFSAERPKGSFSTLEIQRTEQGDSAMYLCASSIGTGGHREQYFGPGTRLTVT.